Listed below are T cell receptor beta chains from one sample, sequenced in a study of molecular identifiers for immune sequencing clone quantification. MiXCR, applied by TCRdb to the PCR reads, yields one record per CDR3 protein. The sample carries approximately 500,000 distinct CDR3 sequences, about a fifth recorded once. Sequencing input: naive CD8+ T cells from blood, with Jurkat cell RNA spiked in. The receptors shown here come from a human donor in good health. Some libraries in this study had Jurkat cell RNA spiked in. CDR3s include the opening cysteine and the closing phenylalanine or tryptophan. Fields, in order: V gene, D gene, clone size, J gene, CDR3 DNA, CDR3 protein. The D gene is left open where the match is weak. Clone size appears in some rows only: once, few, many, or a class for an expanded clone.

>TRBV20-1|TRBD1|few|TRBJ1-1
TGCAGTGCTAGAGGGGACAGTTTCCCAACCTTCGGGACTGAAGCTTTCTTT
CSARGDSFPTFGTEAFF
>TRBV4-1|NA|many|TRBJ1-1
TGCGCCAGCAGCCATGTAGGCCGGTCTGAAGCTTTCTTT
CASSHVGRSEAFF
>TRBV5-6|NA|NA|TRBJ2-7
TGTGCCAGCAGCTTTTGGTCAGAGTCCTCCTACAAGCAGTACTTC
CASSFWSESSYKQYF
>TRBV24-1|TRBD2|NA|TRBJ2-3
TGTGCCACCAGTGATCTAGCGGGAGATACGCAGTATTTT
CATSDLAGDTQYF
>TRBV27|NA|few|TRBJ1-2
TGTGCCACCCAGGGCTTATGGGGCTACACCTTC
CATQGLWGYTF
>TRBV7-9|TRBD1|many|TRBJ1-6
TGTGCCAGCAGCCCCAAGACAGGGGTTGGTTCACCCCTCCACTTT
CASSPKTGVGSPLHF
>TRBV27|NA|many|TRBJ2-3
TGTGCCAGCAGTCCTACTAGTTTTAGCACAGATACGCAGTATTTT
CASSPTSFSTDTQYF
>TRBV20-1|NA|many|TRBJ2-3
TGCAGTGCTAGAGAGGCGGCAAAGAGCACAGATACGCAGTATTTT
CSAREAAKSTDTQYF
>TRBV28|NA|many|TRBJ2-7
TGTGCCAGCAGTCGCCTCTATGCCTACGAGCAGTACTTC
CASSRLYAYEQYF
>TRBV13|NA|many|TRBJ1-1
TGTGCCAGCAAGGTATGGGGAGACACTGAAGCTTTCTTT
CASKVWGDTEAFF
>TRBV2|NA|NA|TRBJ2-1
TGTGCCAGCAGTGGGTCTGCCTCGGATGAGCAGTTCTTC
CASSGSASDEQFF
>TRBV4-1|NA|many|TRBJ1-5
TGCGCCAGCAGCCACGAAGGGGGGGGTTTTGGCAATCAGCCCCAGCATTTT
CASSHEGGGFGNQPQHF
>TRBV19|TRBD2|few|TRBJ2-7
TGTGCCAGTAGTGCTAGCGGGGGACCCTCCTACGAGCAGTACTTC
CASSASGGPSYEQYF
>TRBV12-3/TRBV12-4|TRBD1|NA|TRBJ1-2
TGTGCCAGCAGTTCACCAGGGACAGGGCAGCGTGGCTACACCTTC
CASSSPGTGQRGYTF
>TRBV9|NA|few|TRBJ1-6
TGTGCCAGCAGCGTAGTAGGGCTTGATTCACCCCTCCACTTT
CASSVVGLDSPLHF
>TRBV12-3/TRBV12-4|NA|many|TRBJ1-1
TGTGCCAGCAGTCGGGGGGGGGCCACTGAAGCTTTCTTT
CASSRGGATEAFF
>TRBV20-1|NA|few|TRBJ2-7
TGCAGTGCTAGAGATCTAGAGGACAGTCGGTACCGCGAGCAGTACTTC
CSARDLEDSRYREQYF
>TRBV10-3|NA|many|TRBJ2-3
TGTGCCATCAGTGAATACACCACAGATACGCAGTATTTT
CAISEYTTDTQYF
>TRBV30|NA|few|TRBJ2-3
TGTGCCTGGAGTTCTGGTCAGGGATCGGAGGGTGTCCTTTTT
CAWSSGQGSEGVLF
>TRBV28|NA|many|TRBJ1-1
TGTGCCAGCAGTCCCCCAGCTTTCTTT
CASSPPAFF
>TRBV9|TRBD2|few|TRBJ2-3
TGTGCCAGCTCTGCGGGGGGCCGGGGCACAGATACGCAGTATTTT
CASSAGGRGTDTQYF
>TRBV29-1|NA|many|TRBJ2-7
TGCAGCGTTGAAGATGGGGGGAACAGCCGACCCTACGAGCAGTACTTC
CSVEDGGNSRPYEQYF
>TRBV10-3|NA|many|TRBJ2-1
TGTGCCATCAGTGCTCTTTACAATGAGCAGTTCTTC
CAISALYNEQFF
>TRBV20-1|NA|many|TRBJ2-7
TGCAGTGCTAGAGATCGGGCGGGAAAAACCCCCTACGAGCAGTACTTC
CSARDRAGKTPYEQYF
>TRBV27|TRBD2|NA|TRBJ2-3
TGTGCCAGCAGTTCGATAAAGACTAGCGGGAGCACAGATACGCAGTATTTT
CASSSIKTSGSTDTQYF
>TRBV6-2/TRBV6-3|TRBD1|many|TRBJ2-7
TGTGCCAGCAACGAACGAGGGGGCTGGGGCGAGCAGTACTTC
CASNERGGWGEQYF